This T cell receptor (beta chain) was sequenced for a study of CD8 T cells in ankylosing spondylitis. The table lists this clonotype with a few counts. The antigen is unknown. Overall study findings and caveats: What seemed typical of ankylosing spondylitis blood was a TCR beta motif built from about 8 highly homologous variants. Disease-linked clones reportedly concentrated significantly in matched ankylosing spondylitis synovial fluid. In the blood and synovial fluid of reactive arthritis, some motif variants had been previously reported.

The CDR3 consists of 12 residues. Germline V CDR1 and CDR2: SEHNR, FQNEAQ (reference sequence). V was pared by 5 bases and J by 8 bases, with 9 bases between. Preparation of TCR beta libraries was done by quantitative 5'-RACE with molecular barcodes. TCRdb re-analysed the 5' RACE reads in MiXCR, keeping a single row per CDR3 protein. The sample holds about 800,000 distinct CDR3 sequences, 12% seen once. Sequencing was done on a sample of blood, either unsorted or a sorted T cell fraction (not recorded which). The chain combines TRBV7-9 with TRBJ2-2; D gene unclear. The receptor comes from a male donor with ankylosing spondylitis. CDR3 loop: CASSRGAGELFF. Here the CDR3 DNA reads TGTGCCAGCAGCCGTGGCGCGGGGGAGCTGTTTTTT.